The rows below give T cell receptor beta chains drawn from one sample of a study of blood T cells in healthy people across ages. In TCRdb, the 5' RACE reads were re-called with MiXCR into one record per CDR3 protein. This sample has about 1.4 million distinct CDR3 sequences, with roughly 59% found just once. Sequenced sample: blood. The receptors here all came from a man aged 18 to 30 in good health. The CDR3 runs from the conserved cysteine through the conserved F or W. A D gene is named only where the DNA matches it firmly. Size is stated for part of the rows, as once, few or many counts, or as a class when the clone is expanded.

V	J	size	D	DNA	CDR3
TRBV25-1	TRBJ1-2	few	-	TGTGCCAGCAGTGAATATGGTGAGGTATCGGGTGGCTACACCTTC	CASSEYGEVSGGYTF
TRBV5-1	TRBJ1-2	-	TRBD1	TGCGCCAGCAGCTTGTATGGGACAGGGACCTGTGACTACACCTTC	CASSLYGTGTCDYTF
TRBV6-2/TRBV6-3	TRBJ2-3	-	-	TGTGCCAGCAGTTACCCCATTCTCGGGGGGCCCGATACGCAGTATTTT	CASSYPILGGPDTQYF
TRBV20-1	TRBJ2-1	few	-	TGCAGTGCTACGCAGGGATCCTACAATGAGCAGTTCTTC	CSATQGSYNEQFF
TRBV6-2/TRBV6-3	TRBJ1-4	-	-	TGTGCCAGCAGTTCCGCCGCAGCAACTAATGAAAAACTGTTTTTT	CASSSAAATNEKLFF
TRBV2	TRBJ2-7	few	-	TGTGCCAGCAAGGCAGCCGGGACGTCCGACTCGTGGGAGCAGTACTTC	CASKAAGTSDSWEQYF
TRBV10-3	TRBJ2-7	few	-	TGTGCCATCAGTGACCCATCGGGACGGGGGTCCTACGAGCAGTACTTC	CAISDPSGRGSYEQYF
TRBV29-1	TRBJ2-5	-	-	TGCAGCGTTGAACGAGGGACCCAGTACTTC	CSVERGTQYF
TRBV20-1	TRBJ2-2	-	TRBD2	TGCAGTGCTCCCGGGGGGTCGAACACCGGGGAGCTGTTTTTT	CSAPGGSNTGELFF
TRBV27	TRBJ2-5	-	-	TGTGCCAGCAGTTTATGGTTCCAAGAGACCCAGTACTTC	CASSLWFQETQYF
TRBV7-8	TRBJ2-7	-	-	TGTGCCAGCAGCTTAACCGACGGTTCCTACGAGCAGTACTTC	CASSLTDGSYEQYF
TRBV4-1	TRBJ1-4	-	-	TGCGCCAGCAGCCAAGTCCTGGGCGAAAAACTGTTTTTT	CASSQVLGEKLFF
TRBV7-9	TRBJ1-4	-	-	TGTGCCAGCAGCTTGGCGGACAATCCTGAAAAACTGTTTTTT	CASSLADNPEKLFF
TRBV7-9	TRBJ1-4	-	-	TGTGCCAGCAGCTTAGTTACAGGGAGAGCTAATGAAAAACTGTTTTTT	CASSLVTGRANEKLFF
TRBV5-1	TRBJ1-5	-	-	TGCGCCAGCAGTTCTCAGACCGCGACCGATAGCAATCAGCCCCAGCATTTT	CASSSQTATDSNQPQHF
TRBV20-1	TRBJ1-5	-	-	TGCAGTGCTAGTTTGTGGGCTGATAATCAGCCCCAGCATTTT	CSASLWADNQPQHF
TRBV21-1	TRBJ1-4	-	-	TGTGCCAGCAGCCACGGAGGGTGGGGGGCTGGGGAAAAACTGTTTTTT	CASSHGGWGAGEKLFF
TRBV10-3	TRBJ2-6	few	-	TGTGCCATCAGTGAGGAGCCGGGGGGGGCCAACGTCCTGACTTTC	CAISEEPGGANVLTF
TRBV2	TRBJ2-7	-	TRBD1	TGTGCCAGCATTTCAGGACAGGGGTTCTACGAGCAGTACTTC	CASISGQGFYEQYF
TRBV7-9	TRBJ2-3	-	TRBD2	TGTGCCAGCAGCCCATTGACCGGGACTAGCGGCCTAGATACGCAGTATTTT	CASSPLTGTSGLDTQYF
TRBV6-2/TRBV6-3	TRBJ2-3	few	-	TGTGCCAGCAGTTCCTACAGGGTCACCGTCGAAGCTACGCAGTATTTT	CASSSYRVTVEATQYF
TRBV29-1	TRBJ1-4	-	-	TGCAGCGGGCGGCTCGCAACTAATGAAAAACTGTTTTTT	CSGRLATNEKLFF
TRBV12-3/TRBV12-4	TRBJ2-5	-	-	TGTGCCAGCATGGGGGGGGCCTTGTGGCAAGAGACCCAGTACTTC	CASMGGALWQETQYF
TRBV4-1	TRBJ2-2	-	TRBD2	TGCGCCAGCAGCCAAGTCCTGATTGCCGCGGGGGGGCGTACCGGGGAGCTGTTTTTT	CASSQVLIAAGGRTGELFF
TRBV29-1	TRBJ2-1	few	-	TGCAGCGTTGACGGGGGGCAGTACAATGAGCAGTTCTTC	CSVDGGQYNEQFF
TRBV7-7	TRBJ2-5	few	-	TGTGCCAGCAGCTTAGCGCGGGTCGGGGGAGACGCGGGAGAGACCCAGTACTTC	CASSLARVGGDAGETQYF
TRBV27	TRBJ1-1	-	TRBD1	TGTGCCAGCGGTTACAGGGGTACTGAAGCTTTCTTT	CASGYRGTEAFF
TRBV6-5	TRBJ2-3	few	-	TGTGCCAGCAGTTACTCGCTGGGGGAGATCACAGATACGCAGTATTTT	CASSYSLGEITDTQYF
TRBV6-6	TRBJ2-7	-	-	TGTGCCAGCAGGATCAAACTGGATACCAATTCCTTCTACGAGCAGTACTTC	CASRIKLDTNSFYEQYF
TRBV7-2	TRBJ1-5	-	-	TGTGCCAGCAGCAGCAGGGTTGATCAGCCCCAGCATTTT	CASSSRVDQPQHF
TRBV13	TRBJ1-2	-	TRBD1	TGTGCCAGCAGCCAATTAGGACAGGGGGCCAGCTATGGCTACACCTTC	CASSQLGQGASYGYTF
TRBV2	TRBJ2-7	-	-	TGTGCCAGCAGTGATTACAGGTTTTCCTACGAGCAGTACTTC	CASSDYRFSYEQYF
TRBV4-1	TRBJ2-7	-	TRBD1	TGCGCCAGCAGCCAAGGGGACAGACCCTCCTACGAGCAGTACTTC	CASSQGDRPSYEQYF
TRBV29-1	TRBJ2-1	few	TRBD2	TGCAGCGTCCACCTTAGCGGGGGGTTTGATGAGCAGTTCTTC	CSVHLSGGFDEQFF
TRBV3-1	TRBJ1-5	-	-	TGTGCCAGCAGCCAAGATCCCTCGGGGGTTAGCAATCAGCCCCAGCATTTT	CASSQDPSGVSNQPQHF
TRBV4-1	TRBJ1-4	once	TRBD1	TGCGCCAGCAGCCAAGAGGGGGACAGCACTAATGAAAAACTGTTTTTT	CASSQEGDSTNEKLFF
TRBV20-1	TRBJ2-3	few	TRBD1	TGCAGTGCTAGAACAGGGGATGGCACAGATACGCAGTATTTT	CSARTGDGTDTQYF